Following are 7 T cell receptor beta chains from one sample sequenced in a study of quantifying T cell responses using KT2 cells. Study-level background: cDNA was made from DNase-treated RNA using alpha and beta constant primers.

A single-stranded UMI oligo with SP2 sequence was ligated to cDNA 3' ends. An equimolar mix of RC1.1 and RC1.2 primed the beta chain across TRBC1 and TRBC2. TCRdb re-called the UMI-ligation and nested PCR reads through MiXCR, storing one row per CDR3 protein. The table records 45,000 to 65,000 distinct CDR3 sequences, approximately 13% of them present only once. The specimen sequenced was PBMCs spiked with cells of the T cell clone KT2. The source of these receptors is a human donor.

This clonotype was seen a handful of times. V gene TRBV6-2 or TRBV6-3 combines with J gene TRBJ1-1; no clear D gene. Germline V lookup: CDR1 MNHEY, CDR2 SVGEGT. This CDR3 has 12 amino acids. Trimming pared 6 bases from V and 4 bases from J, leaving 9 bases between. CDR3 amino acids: CASSREGTEAFF. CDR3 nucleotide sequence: TGTGCCAGCAGCCGGGAGGGCACTGAAGCTTTCTTT.

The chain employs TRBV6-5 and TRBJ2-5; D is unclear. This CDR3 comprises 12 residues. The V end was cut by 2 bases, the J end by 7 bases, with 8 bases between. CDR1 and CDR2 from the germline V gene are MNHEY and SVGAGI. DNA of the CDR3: TGTGCCAGCAGTTACCCCGGTACGACCCAGTACTTC. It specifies CASSYPGTTQYF.

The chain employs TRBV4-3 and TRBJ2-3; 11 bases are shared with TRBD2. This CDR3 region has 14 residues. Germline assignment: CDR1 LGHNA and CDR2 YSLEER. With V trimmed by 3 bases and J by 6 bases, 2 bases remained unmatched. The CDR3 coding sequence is TGCGCCAGCAGCCAGTCTAGCGGGGGGGATACGCAGTATTTT. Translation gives CASSQSSGGDTQYF.

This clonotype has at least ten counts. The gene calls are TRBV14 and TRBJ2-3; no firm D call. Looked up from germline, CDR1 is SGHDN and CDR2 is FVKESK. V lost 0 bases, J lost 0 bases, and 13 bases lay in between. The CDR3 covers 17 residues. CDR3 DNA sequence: TGTGCCAGCAGCCAAGACCACCGGGCCGTAAGCACAGATACGCAGTATTTT. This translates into CASSQDHRAVSTDTQYF.

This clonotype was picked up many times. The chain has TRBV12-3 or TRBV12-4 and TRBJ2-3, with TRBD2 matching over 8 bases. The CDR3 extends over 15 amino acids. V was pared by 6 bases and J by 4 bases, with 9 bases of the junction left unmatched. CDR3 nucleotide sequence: TGTGCCAGCAGCGCCCGGACTAGCAGGTCAGATACGCAGTATTTT. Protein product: CASSARTSRSDTQYF.

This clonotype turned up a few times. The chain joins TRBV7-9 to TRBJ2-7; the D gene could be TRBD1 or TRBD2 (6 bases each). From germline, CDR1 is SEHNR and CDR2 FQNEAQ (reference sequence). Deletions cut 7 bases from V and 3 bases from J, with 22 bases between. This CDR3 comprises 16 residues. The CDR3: CASTISSQGRSYEQYF. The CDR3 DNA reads TGTGCCAGCACTATTAGTTCCCAGGGGAGGAGCTACGAGCAGTACTTC.

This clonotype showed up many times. The CDR3 is CASSPYVSGTDTQYF. CDR3 nucleotides: TGTGCCAGCTCACCATACGTTTCGGGCACAGATACGCAGTATTTT. V is TRBV18 and J is TRBJ2-3; D uncertain. The germline V gene encodes CDR1 KGHSH and CDR2 LQKENI. V lost 2 bases and J lost 1, with 10 bases in between. This CDR3 is built from 15 residues.